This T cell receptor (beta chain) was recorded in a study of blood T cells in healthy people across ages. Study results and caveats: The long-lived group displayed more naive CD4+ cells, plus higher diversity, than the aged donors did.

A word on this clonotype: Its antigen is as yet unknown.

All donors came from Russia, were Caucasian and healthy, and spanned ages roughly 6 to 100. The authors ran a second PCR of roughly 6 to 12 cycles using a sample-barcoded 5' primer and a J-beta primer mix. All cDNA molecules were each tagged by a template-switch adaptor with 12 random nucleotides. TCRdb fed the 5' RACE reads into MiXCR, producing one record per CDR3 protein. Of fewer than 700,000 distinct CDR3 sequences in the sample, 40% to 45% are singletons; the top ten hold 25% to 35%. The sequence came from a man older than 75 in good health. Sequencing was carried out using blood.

CDR3 in DNA: TGTGCCAGCAGCCCCCGGACAGGGATTAATAGCAATCAGCCCCAGCATTTT. This encodes CASSPRTGINSNQPQHF. The chain links TRBV7-8 to TRBJ1-5; 8 bases line up with TRBD1. The V and J ends lost 5 bases and 0 bases, in that order; junction bases with no gene match: 9. The CDR3 extends over 17 amino acids. Germline assignment: CDR1 SGHVS and CDR2 FQNEAQ. The complete variable domain, with remaining parts taken from reference TRBV7-8 and TRBJ1-5, reads GAGVSQSPRYKVAKRGQDVALRCDPISGHVSLFWYQQALGQGPEFLTYFQNEAQLDKSGLPSDRFFAERPEGSVSTLKIQRTQQEDSAVYLCASSPRTGINSNQPQHFGDGTRLSIL.